This T cell receptor (beta chain) was obtained from a study of T cells and copy number aberrations in small-cell lung cancer (dated by TCRdb to the early 2020s). A note on the overall study: Whole-exome sequencing of the same tumor regions was paired with TCR repertoire sequencing so that T cell metrics could be related to mutations and copy number aberrations. Tumor TCR data were available for 17 patients, and approximately 15 patients had TCR data from both tumor and normal tissue.

Patients with limited-stage small-cell lung cancer who underwent surgical resection in Hangzhou, China, between the late 2000s and the early 2020s were included as donors. Every donor went straight to surgery with no preoperative chemotherapy or radiotherapy, and no donor was given immunotherapy either before or after surgery. All 20 or so patients in the sequenced cohort were identified as smokers or heavy second-hand smokers. To represent spatial heterogeneity of the primary tumors, three regions were collected from each tumor FFPE block using a grid approach. Tumor regions were macrodissected to enrich malignant cells, and selection was limited to regions expected to yield at least 150 ng DNA. To characterize T cell repertoire heterogeneity, the study applied multi-region TCR-beta sequencing to resected limited-stage small-cell lung cancers and to tumor-adjacent lung tissue. Genomic DNA was extracted from FFPE tissue using the AllPrep DNA/RNA FFPE Kit (Qiagen).

General findings and caveats noted by the study authors: Because surgical resection is uncommon in small-cell lung cancer, the study was limited by a small sample size, and the findings need validation. All specimens consisted of formalin-fixed paraffin-embedded tissue, which is known to introduce sequencing artifacts. Tumors had lower T-cell density, richness and clonality than adjacent lung tissue, though the difference in density was not significant. Tumor T-cell density, richness and clonality were negatively correlated with higher copy number aberration burden. The TCR repertoire was highly heterogeneous across regions: roughly 79.9-98% of clones were restricted to a single region, a lower overlap than in localized NSCLC.

TCR-beta CDR3 regions were amplified from genomic DNA with the immunoSEQ hsTCRB Kit using multiplexed V- and J-gene primers. Unique DNA barcodes were added in a second PCR, and the samples were pooled together with one negative control and one positive control. An Illumina MiSeq running a 150-cycle paired-end protocol was used to sequence the pooled TCR-beta libraries. In the source study's methods: Adaptive Biotechnologies processed the raw sequencing data into a report containing normalized, annotated TCR-beta repertoires. To compute T-cell density, TCR-beta templates were normalized to usable DNA, with usable DNA estimated through amplification of housekeeping genes. Clonality was defined as 1 minus Pielou's evenness, while richness was a count of unique rearrangements. The Jaccard index, the Morisita overlap index, and the proportion of shared top-20 clonotypes were used to quantify intratumor TCR heterogeneity between regions. Not all clones reach the TCRdb copy of this immuneACCESS table, which keeps in-frame sequences only. Checked studies attribute under half of the gap to unresolved V genes and leave the rest unexplained. Clonal size and the V and J genes are those of that table, whereas D and trimming came from the DNA. The table for this sample lists over 6,000 clones; approximately 76% of them were counted only once. 7.5% to 10% of the sample goes to the ten largest clones.

The CDR3, from cysteine to phenylalanine, totals 19 residues. Just the 57-base CDR3 DNA is kept, in frame starting at base 1. V is trimmed back by 0 bases and J by 6 bases, and the junction contains 13 bases that no gene match accounts for. The germline V gene gives CDR1 as SGDLS and CDR2 as YYNGEE. To note about this clone: This clone's antigen is unknown. No much larger clonotype is one base removed from it; base qualities were not supplied.

This TCR was recovered from a man between 45 and 60 years old with small cell lung cancer. Sequencing was done on a sample of tumor tissue. The chain uses TRBV9 and TRBJ2-1; 12 central nucleotides agree with TRBD2. The nucleotides read TGTGCCAGCAGCGTAGAGTCCTGGACTAGCGGGATAAAAGGCAATGAGCAGTTCTTC. It is translated as CASSVESWTSGIKGNEQFF. Reference TRBV9 and TRBJ2-1 genes cover what lies past the CDR3, so the full variable domain is DSGVTQTPKHLITATGQRVTLRCSPRSGDLSVYWYQQSLDQGLQFLIQYYNGEERAKGNILERFSAQQFPDLHSELNLSSLELGDSALYFCASSVESWTSGIKGNEQFFGPGTRLTVL.